The clone carrying this T cell receptor beta chain was observed a few times. Its antigen remains unidentified. The sample is drawn from a study of beta chain features in type 1 diabetes. Notes on the study in general: Type 1 diabetes patients showed fewer insertions and more deletions at VDJ junctions.

The authors reverse transcribed all of the isolated RNA, so sequencing captured expressed TCRB transcripts. Produced via immunoSEQ multiplex PCR; TCRdb's table is partial and in-frame only. The table records almost 350,000 clones, about 20% of them present only once. V was trimmed by 2 bases and J by 0 bases, leaving 11 bases between them. The CDR3 is made up of 15 amino acids. From germline, CDR1 is GTSNPN and CDR2 SVGIG (reference sequence). The specimen was naive CD4+ T cells from blood. V is TRBV30 and J is TRBJ1-3, with D perhaps TRBD1 (5 bases). The TCR originated in a young woman in good health. The CDR3 here is CAWSRGQGSGNTIYF. Here the CDR3 DNA reads TGTGCCTGGAGTCGAGGACAAGGCTCTGGAAACACCATATATTTT.